A single sample gave rise to the 32 T cell receptor beta chains below, sequenced in a study of blood T cell repertoires in COVID-19. The protocol was immunoSEQ multiplex PCR, while the TCRdb copy is restricted to in-frame clones and leaves out a portion. The sample records about 140,000 clones, 75% to 90% being singletons. The sequenced sample was peripheral blood. These receptors all stem from a man aged 60 to 69 with active or convalescent COVID-19.

The chain joins TRBV5-1 to TRBJ1-1; a possible D gene is TRBD1 (5 bases). V was clipped by 4 bases and J by 3 bases, with 16 bases between them. The germline V gene encodes CDR1 SGHRS and CDR2 YFSETQ. The CDR3 loop spans 15 amino acids. CDR3 sequence (DNA): TGCGCCAGCAGCCCCGGATCTGGAGGGGACACTGAAGCTTTCTTT. Protein sequence: CASSPGSGGDTEAFF. The full variable domain, in which reference TRBV5-1 and TRBJ1-1 provide the parts outside the CDR3, is KAGVTQTPRYLIKTRGQQVTLSCSPISGHRSVSWYQQTPGQGLQFLFEYFSETQRNKGNFPGRFSGRQFSNSRSEMNVSTLELGDSALYLCASSPGSGGDTEAFFGQGTRLTVV.

This clone has only a few counts. V is TRBV28 and J is TRBJ2-3; D is perhaps TRBD1 (5 bases). The CDR3 extends over 16 amino acids. V lost 2 bases, J lost 2 bases, and 14 bases lay in between. The germline CDR1 and CDR2 sequences are MDHEN and SYDVKM. The CDR3 DNA is TGTGCCAGCAGTTTAGGCGTAACAGGTAACACAGATACGCAGTATTTT. Its translation: CASSLGVTGNTDTQYF.

This clone appeared a few times. The chain recombines TRBV5-1 with TRBJ1-2; D is unresolved. V gave up 4 bases and J gave up 7 bases, with 11 bases separating them. The CDR3 is made up of 12 amino acids. Germline CDR1 reads SGHRS; CDR2 reads YFSETQ. The CDR3 loop is CASSAGISGYTF. In DNA, the CDR3 is TGCGCCAGCAGCGCCGGGATCAGTGGCTACACCTTC.

In the case of this clone: One junction end does not reproduce the germline sequence, and a read error may be involved. The rearrangement uses TRBV3-1 (or the pseudogene TRBV3-2) and TRBJ2-1, with 11 positions matching TRBD2. The CDR3 has 12 amino acids. CDR1 is LGHDT, CDR2 YNNKEL, per germline (reference sequence). The CDR3 nucleotides read TGTGCCAGCAGCCAAATGTCTAGCGGGAGGATCTTC. Translation: CASSQMSSGRIF.

J is TRBJ1-1 and V is TRBV7-8; 8 bases match TRBD1. Trimming cost V 6 bases and J 4 bases; bases outside gene matches: 7. Germline lookup yields CDR1 SGHVS and CDR2 FQNEAQ. The CDR3 spans 14 residues. CDR3 DNA: TGTGCCAGCAGGGAGACAGGGGAGGGCACTGAAGCTTTCTTT. Translated, it gives CASRETGEGTEAFF.

This chain links TRBV28 with TRBJ2-2; TRBD2 might be the D (6 bases). The CDR3 consists of 14 residues. V was clipped by 4 bases and J by 7 bases, with 13 bases between them. In germline, CDR1 is MDHEN, CDR2 SYDVKM. CDR3 in DNA: TGTGCCAGCAGTTGGGACTCCCGCTTCGGGGAGCTGTTTTTT. It codes for CASSWDSRFGELFF.

The rearrangement links TRBV28 to TRBJ1-3; 9 bases align to TRBD1. V lost 6 bases to trimming and J lost 4 bases; unmatched junction nucleotides: 7. The V gene's germline CDR1 is MDHEN and CDR2 SYDVKM. The CDR3 is made up of 15 amino acids. The CDR3 sequence is CASSPDRGWGNTIYF. In DNA form, the CDR3 reads TGTGCCAGCAGCCCGGACAGGGGATGGGGAAACACCATATATTTT.

This chain joins TRBV5-4 and TRBJ1-2; D possibly corresponds to TRBD1 (6 bases). The length of the CDR3 is 16 residues. The V end was cut by 0 bases, the J end by 0 bases, with 12 bases between. Germline CDR1 is SGHNT and CDR2 is YYREEE (reference sequence). CDR3 in DNA: TGTGCCAGCAGCTTGGATCGCGGGGGGCCTAACTATGGCTACACCTTC. Translating it yields CASSLDRGGPNYGYTF.

The rearrangement links TRBV6-5 to TRBJ2-4; D possibly corresponds to TRBD1 (6 bases). Germline V CDR1 and CDR2: MNHEY, SVGAGI. The CDR3 is 16 amino acids. V lost 0 bases and J lost 3, with 12 bases in between. The CDR3 is CASSYSLQGIKNIQYF. In DNA form, the CDR3 reads TGTGCCAGCAGTTACTCATTACAGGGCATCAAAAACATTCAGTACTTC.

Only a few counts were recorded for this clone. The V and J genes are TRBV28 and TRBJ2-2; TRBD1 matches 8 bases. The CDR3 totals 15 residues. The germline gives CDR1 MDHEN, CDR2 SYDVKM. The V and J ends lost 6 bases and 2 bases, in that order; junction bases with no gene match: 5. The CDR3 DNA sequence: TGTGCCAGCAGATTGGACAGGGTCAACACCGGGGAGCTGTTTTTT. Its protein is CASRLDRVNTGELFF.

The rearrangement uses TRBV6-5 and TRBJ2-2, with D perhaps matching TRBD2 (5 bases). CDR3 length: 13 residues. V gave up 6 bases and J gave up 3 bases, with 8 bases separating them. Per germline, CDR1 MNHEY and CDR2 SVGAGI. CDR3 loop: CASRLGDTGELFF. CDR3 bases: TGTGCCAGCAGGCTCGGGGACACCGGGGAGCTGTTTTTT.

This clone was seen once. V usage is TRBV25-1 and J usage is TRBJ2-7; 10 nucleotides align to TRBD2. Looked up from germline, CDR1 is MGHDK and CDR2 is SYGVNS. V was pared by 5 bases and J by 2 bases, with 9 bases of the junction left unmatched. The CDR3 totals 16 residues. Here the CDR3 DNA reads TGTGCCAGCAGTCGTGGCCTAGCGGGAGACCCCTACGAGCAGTACTTC. Its protein is CASSRGLAGDPYEQYF.

The rearrangement joins TRBV25-1 to TRBJ2-1; 7 bases are shared with TRBD2. CDR3 size: 14 residues. The germline CDR1 and CDR2 sequences are MGHDK and SYGVNS. Germline trimming cut 2 bases from V and 2 bases from J; bases unmatched to any gene: 0. The CDR3 nucleotides read TGTGCCAGCAGTGAAAGCGGGACCTACAATGAGCAGTTCTTC. Translating it yields CASSESGTYNEQFF.

This chain uses TRBV28 with TRBJ2-3; D possibly corresponds to TRBD2 (7 bases). Germline loops: CDR1 MDHEN, CDR2 SYDVKM. The CDR3 is 15 residues long. Trimming removed 2 bases at V and 4 bases at J, with 13 bases between. The CDR3 loop reads CASSLAGRGSDTQYF. In DNA, the CDR3 is TGTGCCAGCAGTTTAGCAGGGAGGGGGTCAGATACGCAGTATTTT.

The chain combines TRBV4-1 with TRBJ2-1; 11 bases fit TRBD2. Germline V gene sequence: CDR1 MGHRA, CDR2 YSYEKL. Trimming took 1 base from V and 8 from J; bases not matched to a gene: 13. The CDR3 consists of 18 residues. In DNA form, the CDR3 reads TGCGCCAGCAGCCAAGCCTATCTGGGGCTAGCGGGAGGTGATGAGCAGTTCTTC. Protein product: CASSQAYLGLAGGDEQFF.

The chain has TRBV6-5 and TRBJ1-5; tentatively, D is TRBD1 (5 bases). Trimming left V 7 bases short and J 7 bases short, with 8 bases between. Germline CDR1 reads MNHEY; CDR2 reads SVGAGI. The CDR3 is made up of 11 amino acids. The CDR3 spells CASNTGQPQHF. The CDR3 DNA follows: TGTGCCAGCAACACAGGCCAGCCCCAGCATTTT.

The chain has TRBV7-8 and TRBJ2-7; 12 nucleotides align to TRBD1. Germline V lookup: CDR1 SGHVS, CDR2 FQNEAQ. V gave up 4 bases and J gave up 12 bases; unmatched junction bases: 7. The CDR3 consists of 13 residues. The CDR3 spells CASSSGQGAHGYF. The CDR3 DNA reads as TGTGCCAGCAGCTCGGGACAGGGGGCGCATGGGTACTTC.

The chain recombines TRBV5-1 with TRBJ2-7, with TRBD2 identical over 10 bases. The CDR3 consists of 18 residues. Germline V gene sequence: CDR1 SGHRS, CDR2 YFSETQ. With V trimmed by 0 bases and J by 0 bases, 9 bases remained unmatched. CDR3 DNA sequence: TGCGCCAGCAGCTTGGGTCCTAGCGGGAGCCTATCCTCCTACGAGCAGTACTTC. Protein sequence: CASSLGPSGSLSSYEQYF.

The V gene is TRBV11-2, the J gene TRBJ2-1; 10 bases agree with TRBD2. There are 15 residues in the CDR3. Germline assignment: CDR1 SGHAT and CDR2 FQNNGV. Unmatched junction bases numbered 7, after V lost 5 bases and J lost 6 bases. The CDR3 is CASSPLAGRANEQFF. The CDR3 bases are TGTGCCAGCAGCCCACTAGCGGGACGAGCCAATGAGCAGTTCTTC.

This sequence joins TRBV9 and TRBJ2-2; no clear D. The V gene's germline CDR1 is SGDLS and CDR2 YYNGEE. This CDR3 region has 14 residues. V lost 0 bases and J lost 7, with 10 bases in between. The CDR3 loop is CASSVGSRVGELFF. The CDR3 DNA reads as TGTGCCAGCAGCGTAGGGTCCCGAGTCGGGGAGCTGTTTTTT.

The chain has TRBV12-3 or TRBV12-4 and TRBJ2-7; perhaps TRBD1 as D (6 bases). V was cut by 5 bases and J by 2 bases, with 10 bases left in between. The CDR3 has 13 residues. DNA of the CDR3: TGTGCCAGCAGTACTACAGGGCCCTACGAGCAGTACTTC. Translated: CASSTTGPYEQYF.

The chain couples TRBV5-4 to TRBJ2-1; 8 positions match TRBD2. V lost 1 base to trimming and J lost 6 bases; unmatched junction nucleotides: 3. Germline CDR1 SGHNT, CDR2 YYREEE (reference sequence). CDR3 length: 14 residues. This chain's CDR3 is CASSLKRGSNEQFF. CDR3 coding DNA: TGTGCCAGCAGCTTGAAGCGGGGGAGCAATGAGCAGTTCTTC.

This clone was seen a single time. The rearrangement links TRBV5-1 to TRBJ2-3; TRBD2 matches 10 bases. Germline V gene sequence: CDR1 SGHRS, CDR2 YFSETQ. CDR3 length: 15 amino acids. V was pared by 2 bases and J by 4 bases, with 4 bases of the junction left unmatched. The DNA for the CDR3 is TGCGCCAGCAGCTTAACTAGCGGGACTCCAGATACGCAGTATTTT. Translated, it gives CASSLTSGTPDTQYF.

The chain couples TRBV6-2 or TRBV6-3 to TRBJ1-5; 9 bases fit TRBD1. Germline assignment: CDR1 MNHEY and CDR2 SVGEGT. J lost 0 bases, V lost 6 bases, and 9 bases had no gene match. This CDR3 contains 17 residues. CDR3 sequence (DNA): TGTGCCAGCAGCCGGGACAGGGTCTGGGGTAGCAATCAGCCCCAGCATTTT. As protein: CASSRDRVWGSNQPQHF.

This clone was recorded only once. V and J are TRBV6-5 and TRBJ1-3; TRBD1 matches at 7 bases. The CDR3 is 14 residues long. The V segment lost 7 bases and the J segment 4 bases; nucleotides outside the gene matches: 7. Germline V gene lookup returns CDR1 MNHEY and CDR2 SVGAGI. CDR3 DNA sequence: TGTGCCAGCATTCTAACAGGGGCAGGAAACACCATATATTTT. This sequence encodes CASILTGAGNTIYF.

This chain links TRBV7-2 with TRBJ2-7; tentative D call: TRBD1 (5 bases). Germline CDR1 SGHTA, CDR2 FQGNSA. V dropped 7 bases and J dropped 4 bases, with 17 bases sitting between them. The CDR3 has 14 residues. The DNA for the CDR3 is TGTGCCAGCAACCGTGAGGTAGGGGATTACGAGCAGTACTTC. It encodes CASNREVGDYEQYF.

V and J are TRBV15 and TRBJ1-4; the D is unclear. CDR3 length: 15 residues. Deletions cut 0 bases from V and 0 bases from J, with 5 bases between. Germline CDR1 LNHNV, CDR2 YYDKDF (reference sequence). The CDR3 nucleotides are TGTGCCACCAGCAGAGATCCAGCAACTAATGAAAAACTGTTTTTT. This sequence encodes CATSRDPATNEKLFF.

The chain combines TRBV18 with TRBJ2-2; TRBD2 matches at 9 bases. This CDR3 has 18 amino acids. Germline CDR1 reads KGHSH; CDR2 reads LQKENI. V lost 3 bases, J lost 5 bases, and 13 bases stayed unmatched. The CDR3 loop is CASSPGGTGTSLTGELFF. The CDR3 DNA sequence: TGTGCCAGCTCACCCGGCGGGACCGGGACTAGCCTTACCGGGGAGCTGTTTTTT.

This chain joins TRBV12-3 or TRBV12-4 and TRBJ1-2, with D hard to call. Trimming shortened V by 6 bases and J by 5 bases, and 10 bases separated the two germline ends. The CDR3 has 12 amino acids. As DNA, the CDR3 is TGTGCCAGCAGGCTAAGAGGGTATGGCTACACCTTC. Translating gives CASRLRGYGYTF.

The chain is built from TRBV6-2 or TRBV6-3 and TRBJ2-7; TRBD2 aligns across 7 bases. The CDR3 contains 14 residues. The J segment lost 3 bases and the V segment lost 4 bases, leaving 6 bases of the junction unmatched. Per the germline V gene, CDR1 is MNHEY and CDR2 is SVGEGT. The CDR3 protein is CASSLGGLVYEQYF. The CDR3, as DNA: TGTGCCAGCAGTTTGGGAGGACTAGTCTACGAGCAGTACTTC.

The chain recombines TRBV3-1 (or the pseudogene TRBV3-2) with TRBJ1-6, with TRBD1 as a possible D gene (5 bases). V was trimmed by 1 base and J by 10 bases, leaving 11 bases between them. Germline V gene data show CDR1 as LGHDT and CDR2 as YNNKEL (reference sequence). The CDR3 contains 14 residues. The CDR3: CASSQVGGESPLHF. CDR3 sequence (DNA): TGTGCCAGCAGCCAAGTCGGGGGGGAATCACCCCTCCACTTT.

V usage is TRBV5-6 and J usage is TRBJ1-5; D is ambiguous. The germline V gene has CDR1 SGHDT and CDR2 YYEEEE. V dropped 1 base and J dropped 0 bases, with 8 bases sitting between them. The CDR3 consists of 15 residues. CDR3 bases: TGTGCCAGCAGCTTGTGGGCACTTAGCAATCAGCCCCAGCATTTT. It codes for CASSLWALSNQPQHF.